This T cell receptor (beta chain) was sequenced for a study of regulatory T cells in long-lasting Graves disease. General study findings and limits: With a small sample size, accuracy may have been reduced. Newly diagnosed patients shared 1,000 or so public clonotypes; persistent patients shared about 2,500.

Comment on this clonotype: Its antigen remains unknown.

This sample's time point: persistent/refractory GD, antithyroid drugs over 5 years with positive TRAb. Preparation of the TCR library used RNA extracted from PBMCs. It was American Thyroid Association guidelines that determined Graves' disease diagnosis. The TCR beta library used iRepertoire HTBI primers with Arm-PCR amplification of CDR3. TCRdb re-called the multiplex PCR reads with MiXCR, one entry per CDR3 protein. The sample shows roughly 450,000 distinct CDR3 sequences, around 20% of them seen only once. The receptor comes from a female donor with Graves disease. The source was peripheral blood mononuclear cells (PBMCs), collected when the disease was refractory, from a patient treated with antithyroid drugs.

For the CDR3, the DNA is TGTGCCAGCAGTTACTCGTCTAAGCTCCAAGAGACCCAGTACTTC. Translating gives CASSYSSKLQETQYF. The chain links TRBV6-5 to TRBJ2-5; D unclear. In germline, CDR1 is MNHEY, CDR2 SVGAGI. The CDR3 covers 15 residues. The germline V and J ends were trimmed by 0 bases and 1 base, with 9 bases remaining between them.